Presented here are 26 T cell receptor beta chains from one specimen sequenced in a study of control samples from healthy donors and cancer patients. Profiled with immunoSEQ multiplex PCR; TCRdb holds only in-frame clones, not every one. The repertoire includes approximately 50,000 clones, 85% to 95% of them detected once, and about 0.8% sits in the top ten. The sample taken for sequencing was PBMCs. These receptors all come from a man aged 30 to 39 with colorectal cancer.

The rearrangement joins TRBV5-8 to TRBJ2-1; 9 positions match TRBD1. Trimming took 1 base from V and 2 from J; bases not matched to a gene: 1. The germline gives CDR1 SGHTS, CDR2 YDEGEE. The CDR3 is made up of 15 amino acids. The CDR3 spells CASSLWTGAYNEQFF. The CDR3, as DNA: TGTGCCAGCAGCTTGTGGACAGGGGCCTACAATGAGCAGTTCTTC.

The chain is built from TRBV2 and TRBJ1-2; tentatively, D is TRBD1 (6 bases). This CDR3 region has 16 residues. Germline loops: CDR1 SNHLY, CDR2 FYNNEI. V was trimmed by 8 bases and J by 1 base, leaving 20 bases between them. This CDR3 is CASRTGNSLFNYGYTF. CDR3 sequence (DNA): TGTGCCAGCCGAACAGGGAACTCCCTTTTTAACTATGGCTACACCTTC.

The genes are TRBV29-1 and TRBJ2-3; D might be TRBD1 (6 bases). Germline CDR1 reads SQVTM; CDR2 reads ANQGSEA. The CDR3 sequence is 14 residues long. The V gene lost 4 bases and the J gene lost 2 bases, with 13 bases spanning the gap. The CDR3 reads CSVGLTGSTDTQYF. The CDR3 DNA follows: TGCAGCGTTGGCCTGACAGGCTCCACAGATACGCAGTATTTT.

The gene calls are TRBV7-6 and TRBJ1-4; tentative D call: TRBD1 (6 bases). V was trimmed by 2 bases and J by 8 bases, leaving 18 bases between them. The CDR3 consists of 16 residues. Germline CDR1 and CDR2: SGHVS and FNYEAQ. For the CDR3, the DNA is TGTGCCAGCAGCTTATTACCGAGACAGGAGGGAGAAAAACTGTTTTTT. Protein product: CASSLLPRQEGEKLFF.

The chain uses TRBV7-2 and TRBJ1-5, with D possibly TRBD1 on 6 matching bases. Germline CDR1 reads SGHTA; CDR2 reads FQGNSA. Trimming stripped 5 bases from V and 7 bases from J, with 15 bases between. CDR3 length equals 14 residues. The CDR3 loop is CASSLTGSGQPQHF. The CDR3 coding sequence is TGTGCCAGCAGCCTAACAGGGAGTGGACAGCCCCAGCATTTT. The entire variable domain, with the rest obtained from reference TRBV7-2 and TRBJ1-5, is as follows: GAGVSQSPSNKVTEKGKDVELRCDPISGHTALYWYRQSLGQGLEFLIYFQGNSAPDKSGLPSDRFSAERTGGSVSTLTIQRTQQEDSAVYLCASSLTGSGQPQHFGDGTRLSIL.

The CDR3 reads CASSHLAVNTGELFF. Here the CDR3 DNA reads TGCGCCAGCAGTCACCTAGCGGTGAACACCGGGGAGCTGTTTTTT. V is TRBV5-1 and J is TRBJ2-2, with TRBD2 matching 7 bases. V gave up 5 bases and J gave up 1 base; unmatched junction bases: 5. CDR3 size: 15 residues. CDR1 and CDR2 from the germline V gene are SGHRS and YFSETQ.

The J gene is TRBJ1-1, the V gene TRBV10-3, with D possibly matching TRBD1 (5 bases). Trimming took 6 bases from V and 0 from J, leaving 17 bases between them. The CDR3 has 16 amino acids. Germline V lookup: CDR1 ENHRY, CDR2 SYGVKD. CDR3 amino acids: CAIRQTVGKVNTEAFF. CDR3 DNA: TGTGCCATCAGACAGACAGTGGGGAAGGTGAACACTGAAGCTTTCTTT.

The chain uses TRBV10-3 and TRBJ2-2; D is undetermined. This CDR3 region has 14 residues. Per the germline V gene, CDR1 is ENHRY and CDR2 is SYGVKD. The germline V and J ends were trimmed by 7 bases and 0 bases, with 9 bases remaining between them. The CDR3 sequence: CAITMGSNTGELFF. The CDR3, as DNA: TGTGCCATCACCATGGGATCGAACACCGGGGAGCTGTTTTTT.

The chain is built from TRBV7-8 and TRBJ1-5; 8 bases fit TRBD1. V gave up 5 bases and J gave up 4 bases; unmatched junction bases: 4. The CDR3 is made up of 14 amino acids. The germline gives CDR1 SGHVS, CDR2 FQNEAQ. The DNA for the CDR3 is TGTGCCAGCAGCCACGACAGGGGAAATCAGCCCCAGCATTTT. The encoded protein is CASSHDRGNQPQHF.

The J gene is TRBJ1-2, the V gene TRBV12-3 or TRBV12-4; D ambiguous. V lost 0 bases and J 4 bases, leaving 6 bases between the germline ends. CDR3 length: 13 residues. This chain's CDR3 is CASSLADPYGYTF. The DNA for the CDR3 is TGTGCCAGCAGTTTAGCCGATCCCTATGGCTACACCTTC.

The chain's CDR3 is CASSSGAGANVLTF. CDR3 in DNA: TGTGCCAGCAGTTCGGGAGCTGGGGCCAACGTCCTGACTTTC. V and J are TRBV27 and TRBJ2-6; D is possibly TRBD2 (6 bases). V shed 4 bases and J shed 2 bases, with 6 bases lying between them. This CDR3 is built from 14 residues. Germline V CDR1 and CDR2: MNHEY, SMNVEV (reference sequence). Supplemented by reference TRBV27 and TRBJ2-6, the full variable domain reads EAQVTQNPRYLITVTGKKLTVTCSQNMNHEYMSWYRQDPGLGLRQIYYSMNVEVTDKGDVPEGYKVSRKEKRNFPLILESPSPNQTSLYFCASSSGAGANVLTFGAGSRLTVL.

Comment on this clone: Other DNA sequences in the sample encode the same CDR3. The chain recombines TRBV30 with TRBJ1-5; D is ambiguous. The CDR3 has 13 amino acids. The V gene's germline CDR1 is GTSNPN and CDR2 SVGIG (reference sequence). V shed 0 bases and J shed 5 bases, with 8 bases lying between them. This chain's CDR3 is CAWSVQGDQPQHF. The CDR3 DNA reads TGTGCCTGGAGTGTACAAGGAGATCAGCCCCAGCATTTT. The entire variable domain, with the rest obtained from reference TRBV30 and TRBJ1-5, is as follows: SQTIHQWPATLVQPVGSPLSLECTVEGTSNPNLYWYRQAAGRGLQLLFYSVGIGQISSEVPQNLSASRPQDRQFILSSKKLLLSDSGFYLCAWSVQGDQPQHFGDGTRLSIL.

CDR3 sequence (DNA): TGTGCCAGTACCCCGACAGGGACCACAGATACGCAGTATTTT. It specifies CASTPTGTTDTQYF. The V call is TRBV9, the J call TRBJ2-3, with 7 nucleotides matching TRBD1. Trimming cost V 8 bases and J 2 bases; bases outside gene matches: 8. This CDR3 comprises 14 residues. CDR1 and CDR2 from the germline V gene are SGDLS and YYNGEE.

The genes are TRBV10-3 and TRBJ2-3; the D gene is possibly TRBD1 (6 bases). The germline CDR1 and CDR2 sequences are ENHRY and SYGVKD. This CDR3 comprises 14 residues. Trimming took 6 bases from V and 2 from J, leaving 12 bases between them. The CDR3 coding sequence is TGTGCCATCAGAACAGACAGGTCCACAGATACGCAGTATTTT. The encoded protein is CAIRTDRSTDTQYF.

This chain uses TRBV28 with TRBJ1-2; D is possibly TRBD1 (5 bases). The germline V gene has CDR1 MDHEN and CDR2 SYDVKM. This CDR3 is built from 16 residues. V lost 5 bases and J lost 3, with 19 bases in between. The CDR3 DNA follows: TGTGCCAGCAGTCCAACCCCCGGGACGGGAGACTATGGCTACACCTTC. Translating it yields CASSPTPGTGDYGYTF.

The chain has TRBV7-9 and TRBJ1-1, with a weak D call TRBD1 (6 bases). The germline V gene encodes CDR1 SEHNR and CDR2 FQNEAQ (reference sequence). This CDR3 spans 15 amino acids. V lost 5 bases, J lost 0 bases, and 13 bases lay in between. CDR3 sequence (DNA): TGTGCCAGCAGCGAGGACAGCCTTTTGAACACTGAAGCTTTCTTT. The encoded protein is CASSEDSLLNTEAFF.

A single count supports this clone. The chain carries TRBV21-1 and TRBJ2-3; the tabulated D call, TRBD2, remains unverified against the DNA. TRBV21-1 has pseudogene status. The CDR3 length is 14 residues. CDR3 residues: CASSQRTSTDTQYF. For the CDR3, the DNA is TGTGCCAGCAGCCAACGGACTAGCACAGATACGCAGTATTTT.

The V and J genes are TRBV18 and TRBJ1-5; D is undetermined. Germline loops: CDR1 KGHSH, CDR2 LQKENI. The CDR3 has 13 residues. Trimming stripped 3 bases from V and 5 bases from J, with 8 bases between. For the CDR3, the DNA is TGTGCCAGCTCACCGGCTCGGCATCAGCCCCAGCATTTT. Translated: CASSPARHQPQHF. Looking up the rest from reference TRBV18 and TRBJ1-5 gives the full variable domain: NAGVMQNPRHLVRRRGQEARLRCSPMKGHSHVYWYRQLPEEGLKFMVYLQKENIIDESGMPKERFSAEFPKEGPSILRIQQVVRGDSAAYFCASSPARHQPQHFGDGTRLSIL.

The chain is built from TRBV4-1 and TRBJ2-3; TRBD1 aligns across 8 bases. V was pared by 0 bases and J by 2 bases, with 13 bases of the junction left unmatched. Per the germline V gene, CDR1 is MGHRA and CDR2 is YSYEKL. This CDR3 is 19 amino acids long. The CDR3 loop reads CASSQDSGVGQGVTDTQYF. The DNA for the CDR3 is TGCGCCAGCAGCCAAGATTCCGGGGTTGGACAGGGCGTCACAGATACGCAGTATTTT.

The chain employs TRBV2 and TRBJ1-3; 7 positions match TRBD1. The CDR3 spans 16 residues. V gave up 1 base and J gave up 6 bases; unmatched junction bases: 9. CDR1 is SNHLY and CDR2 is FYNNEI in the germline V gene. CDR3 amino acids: CASSEGGGRPENTIYF. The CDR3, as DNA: TGTGCCAGCAGTGAAGGAGGGGGCCGACCAGAAAACACCATATATTTT.

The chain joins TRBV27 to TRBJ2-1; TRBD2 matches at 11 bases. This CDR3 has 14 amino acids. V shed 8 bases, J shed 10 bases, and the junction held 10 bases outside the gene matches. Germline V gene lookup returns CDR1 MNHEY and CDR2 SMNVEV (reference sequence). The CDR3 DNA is TGTGCCAGCCGGCCTAGCGGGGGGTTTGTGGAGCAGTTCTTC. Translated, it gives CASRPSGGFVEQFF.

DNA for the CDR3: TGTGCCAGCAGCTTTTCGACAGGTTCTAACTATGGCTACACCTTC. Translated: CASSFSTGSNYGYTF. The rearrangement links TRBV7-9 to TRBJ1-2, with D perhaps TRBD1 (6 bases). This CDR3 is 15 amino acids long. Germline-derived CDR1 and CDR2 are SEHNR and FQNEAQ (reference sequence). V lost 3 bases to trimming and J lost 0 bases, with 11 bases between them.

CDR3 protein: CASSLGQGSNQPQHF. Written as DNA, the CDR3 is TGTGCCAGCAGCTTAGGCCAGGGAAGCAATCAGCCCCAGCATTTT. This chain links TRBV11-2 with TRBJ1-5; TRBD1 might be the D (5 bases). V was trimmed by 1 base and J by 1 base, leaving 8 bases between them. Germline V gene lookup returns CDR1 SGHAT and CDR2 FQNNGV. The CDR3 totals 15 residues.

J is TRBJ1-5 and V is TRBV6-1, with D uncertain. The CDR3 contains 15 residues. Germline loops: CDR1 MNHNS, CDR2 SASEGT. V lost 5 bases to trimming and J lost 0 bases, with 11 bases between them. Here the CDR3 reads CASSTRPLSNQPQHF. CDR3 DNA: TGTGCCAGCAGTACAAGACCGCTTAGCAATCAGCCCCAGCATTTT.

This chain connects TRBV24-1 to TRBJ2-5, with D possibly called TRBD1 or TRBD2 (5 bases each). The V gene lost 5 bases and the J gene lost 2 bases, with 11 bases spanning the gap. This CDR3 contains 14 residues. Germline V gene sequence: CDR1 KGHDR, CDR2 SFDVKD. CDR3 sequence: CATSARDGQETQYF. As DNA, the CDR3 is TGTGCCACCAGTGCCCGGGACGGTCAAGAGACCCAGTACTTC.

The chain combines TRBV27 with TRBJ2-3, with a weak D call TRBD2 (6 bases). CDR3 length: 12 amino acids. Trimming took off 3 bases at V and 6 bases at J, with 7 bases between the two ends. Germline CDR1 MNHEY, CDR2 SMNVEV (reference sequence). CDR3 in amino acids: CASSFGGDTQYF. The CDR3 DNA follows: TGTGCCAGCAGTTTTGGGGGGGATACGCAGTATTTT.